Shown below are 5 T cell receptor beta chains from a single sample sequenced in a study of cytomegalovirus exposure and HLA in healthy donors. Amplification used 60 Vbeta primers and 13 Jbeta primers. The assay was immunoSEQ multiplex PCR, and TCRdb's table has in-frame clones only and misses some. The sample gives 95,000 to 150,000 clones, about 83% of which show up once; 2.5% to 3.5% is in the top ten. The material sequenced was PBMCs. These receptors all come from a woman in her forties in good health and CMV-seropositive.

V usage is TRBV7-2 and J usage is TRBJ1-2, with D possibly TRBD1 on 6 matching bases. The CDR3 is 17 residues long. The V gene lost 5 bases and the J gene lost 4 bases, with 23 bases spanning the gap. Germline loops: CDR1 SGHTA, CDR2 FQGNSA. CDR3 loop: CASSLNRAGRVRYGYTF. DNA for the CDR3: TGTGCCAGCAGCCTTAACAGGGCGGGCAGGGTGCGCTATGGCTACACCTTC.

This clone has a single count. V and J are TRBV2 and TRBJ1-1; D is possibly TRBD1 (5 bases). Germline loops: CDR1 SNHLY, CDR2 FYNNEI. The CDR3 spans 12 residues. The germline V and J ends were trimmed by 7 bases and 8 bases, with 14 bases remaining between them. CDR3 sequence reads: CASTYLPGEAFF. The CDR3 bases are TGTGCCAGCACCTACCTCCCAGGGGAAGCTTTCTTT.

The chain links TRBV4-1 to TRBJ1-2; 7 nucleotides agree with TRBD1. This CDR3 comprises 16 residues. Germline loops: CDR1 MGHRA, CDR2 YSYEKL. V lost 1 base and J lost 7; bases outside the gene matches: 12. CDR3 coding DNA: TGCGCCAGCAGCCAAGTGGACTCTAGGGGGCGGGGTGGCTACACCTTC. Its protein product is CASSQVDSRGRGGYTF.

The gene calls are TRBV30 and TRBJ2-3; the D gene is possibly TRBD1 (5 bases). Germline lookup yields CDR1 GTSNPN and CDR2 SVGIG (reference sequence). V gave up 3 bases and J gave up 4 bases, with 8 bases separating them. There are 12 residues in the CDR3. The CDR3 spells CAWRTGADTQYF. The CDR3 nucleotides read TGTGCCTGGAGAACAGGCGCAGATACGCAGTATTTT.

This clone was counted a few times. This chain joins TRBV6-1 and TRBJ1-4; D gene ambiguous. V was cut by 5 bases and J by 6 bases, with 7 bases left in between. Looked up from germline, CDR1 is MNHNS and CDR2 is SASEGT. The CDR3 length is 12 residues. Here the CDR3 reads CASSLVYEKLFF. The CDR3, as DNA: TGTGCCAGCAGTCTCGTGTATGAAAAACTGTTTTTT.